The present T cell receptor beta chain was sequenced within a study of PD-1 blockade in mismatch repair-deficient tumors. The length of the CDR3 is 14 residues. V was pared by 0 bases and J by 11 bases, with 8 bases of the junction left unmatched. Looked up from germline, CDR1 is SGHKS and CDR2 is YYEKEE (reference sequence). The data were produced by immunoSEQ multiplex PCR, yet TCRdb's version contains in-frame clones alone and is incomplete. The repertoire holds 120,000 or so clones, with about 86% as singletons. The TCR sequence derives from an adult with mismatch repair-deficient cancer. The chain is built from TRBV5-5 and TRBJ2-3; 8 positions match TRBD1. Material: peripheral blood, obtained 44 weeks after starting pembrolizumab. As DNA, the CDR3 is TGTGCCAGCAGCTTGGGACAGGGGAAGGGAGGGCAGTATTTT. The encoded protein is CASSLGQGKGGQYF. The whole variable domain, remainder taken from reference TRBV5-5 and TRBJ2-3, is DAGVTQSPTHLIKTRGQQVTLRCSPISGHKSVSWYQQVLGQGPQFIFQYYEKEERGRGNFPDRFSARQFPNYSSELNVNALLLGDSALYLCASSLGQGKGGQYFGPGTRLTVL.